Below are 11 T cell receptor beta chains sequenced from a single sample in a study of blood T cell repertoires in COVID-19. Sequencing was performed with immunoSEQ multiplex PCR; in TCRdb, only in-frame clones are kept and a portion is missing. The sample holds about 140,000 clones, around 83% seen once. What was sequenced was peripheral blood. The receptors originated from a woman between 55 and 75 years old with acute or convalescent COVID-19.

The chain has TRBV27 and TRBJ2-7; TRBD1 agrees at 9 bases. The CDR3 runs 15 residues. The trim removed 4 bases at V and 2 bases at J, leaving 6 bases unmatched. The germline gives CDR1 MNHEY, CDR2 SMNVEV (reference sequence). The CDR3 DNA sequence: TGTGCCAGCAGTTCTCGCGGGACAGGGCCCTACGAGCAGTACTTC. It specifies CASSSRGTGPYEQYF.

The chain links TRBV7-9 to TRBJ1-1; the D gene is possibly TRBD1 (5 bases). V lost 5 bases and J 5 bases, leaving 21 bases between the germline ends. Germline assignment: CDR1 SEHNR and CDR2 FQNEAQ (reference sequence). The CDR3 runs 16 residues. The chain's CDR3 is CASSGEEGRSATEAFF. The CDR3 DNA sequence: TGTGCCAGCAGCGGGGAGGAGGGACGATCAGCAACTGAAGCTTTCTTT.

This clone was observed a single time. CDR3 region: CSSRTSGVRTDTQYF. CDR3 nucleotide sequence: TGCAGCTCAAGGACTAGCGGGGTTCGCACAGATACGCAGTATTTT. The chain has TRBV29-1 and TRBJ2-3; TRBD2 matches 12 bases. The CDR3 is 15 amino acids. J lost 1 base, V lost 8 bases, and 7 bases had no gene match. Germline CDR1 and CDR2: SQVTM and ANQGSEA.

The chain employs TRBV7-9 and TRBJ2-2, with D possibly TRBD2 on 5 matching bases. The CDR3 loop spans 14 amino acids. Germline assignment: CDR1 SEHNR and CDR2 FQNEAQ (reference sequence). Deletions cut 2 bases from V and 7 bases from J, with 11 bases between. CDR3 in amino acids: CASSLSGVGGELFF. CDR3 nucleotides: TGTGCCAGCAGCTTATCCGGGGTTGGCGGGGAGCTGTTTTTT.

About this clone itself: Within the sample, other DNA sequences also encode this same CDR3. The CDR3 here is CASSLSLAGNQPQHF. The CDR3 bases are TGTGCCAGCAGTTTATCTTTGGCGGGGAATCAGCCCCAGCATTTT. The rearrangement links TRBV28 to TRBJ1-5; D gene ambiguous. CDR3 length: 15 amino acids. Germline V gives CDR1 MDHEN, CDR2 SYDVKM. Deletions cut 1 base from V and 4 bases from J, with 11 bases between.

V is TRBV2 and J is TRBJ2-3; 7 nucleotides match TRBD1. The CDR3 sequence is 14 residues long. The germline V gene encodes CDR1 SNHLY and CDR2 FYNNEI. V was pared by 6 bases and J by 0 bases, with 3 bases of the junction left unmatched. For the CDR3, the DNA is TGTGCCAGCAGAAGGGACAGTAGCACAGATACGCAGTATTTT. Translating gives CASRRDSSTDTQYF.

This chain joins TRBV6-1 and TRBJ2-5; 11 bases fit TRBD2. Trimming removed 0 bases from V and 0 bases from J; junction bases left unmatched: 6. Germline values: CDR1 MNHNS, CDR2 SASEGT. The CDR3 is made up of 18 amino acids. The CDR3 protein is CASSEAIAGGPNQETQYF. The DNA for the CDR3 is TGTGCCAGCAGTGAAGCGATAGCGGGGGGGCCCAACCAAGAGACCCAGTACTTC.

CDR3 in amino acids: CASSLKLGRYNEQFF. CDR3 bases: TGTGCCAGCAGCTTAAAACTAGGGAGGTACAATGAGCAGTTCTTC. The chain links TRBV7-3 to TRBJ2-1, with a possible D match to TRBD2 (6 bases). The V gene's germline CDR1 is SGHTA and CDR2 FQGTGA. Trimming shortened V by 1 base and J by 4 bases, and 11 bases separated the two germline ends. This CDR3 comprises 15 residues. The entire variable domain, with the rest obtained from reference TRBV7-3 and TRBJ2-1, is as follows: GAGVSQTPSNKVTEKGKYVELRCDPISGHTALYWYRQSLGQGPEFLIYFQGTGAADDSGLPNDRFFAVRPEGSVSTLKIQRTERGDSAVYLCASSLKLGRYNEQFFGPGTRLTVL.

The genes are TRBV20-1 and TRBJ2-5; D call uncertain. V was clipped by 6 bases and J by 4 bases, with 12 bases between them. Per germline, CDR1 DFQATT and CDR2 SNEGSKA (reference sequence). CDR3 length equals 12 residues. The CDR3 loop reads CSASKSRETQYF. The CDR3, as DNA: TGCAGTGCGAGTAAAAGCCGAGAGACCCAGTACTTC.

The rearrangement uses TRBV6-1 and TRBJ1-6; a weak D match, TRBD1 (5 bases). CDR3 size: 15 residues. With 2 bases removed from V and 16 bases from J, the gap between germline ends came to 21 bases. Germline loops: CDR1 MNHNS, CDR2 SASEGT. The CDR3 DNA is TGTGCCAGCAGTGAATGGGGCACGGCGAAGGTGGGGCTCCACTTT. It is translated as CASSEWGTAKVGLHF.

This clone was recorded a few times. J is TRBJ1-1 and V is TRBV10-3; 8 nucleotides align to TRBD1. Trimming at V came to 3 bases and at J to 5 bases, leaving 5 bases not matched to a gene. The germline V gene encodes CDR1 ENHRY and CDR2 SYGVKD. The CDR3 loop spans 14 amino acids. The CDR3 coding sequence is TGTGCCATCAGTGACTCAACAGGGGGAACTGAAGCTTTCTTT. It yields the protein CAISDSTGGTEAFF.